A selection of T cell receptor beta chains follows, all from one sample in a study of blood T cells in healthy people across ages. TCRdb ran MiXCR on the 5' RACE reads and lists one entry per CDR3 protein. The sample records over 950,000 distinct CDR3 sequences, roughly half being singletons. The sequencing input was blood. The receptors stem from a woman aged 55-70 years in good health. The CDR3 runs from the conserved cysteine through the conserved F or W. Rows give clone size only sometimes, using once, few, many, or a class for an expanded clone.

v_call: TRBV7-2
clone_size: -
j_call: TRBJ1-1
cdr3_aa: CASRRVGTGGLNTEAFF

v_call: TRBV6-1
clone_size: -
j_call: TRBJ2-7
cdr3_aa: CASIPGFSYGQYF

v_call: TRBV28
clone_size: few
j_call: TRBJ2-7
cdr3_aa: CASRPLDRGPSYEQYF

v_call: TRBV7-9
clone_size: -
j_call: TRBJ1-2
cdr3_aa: CASSLIADYTF

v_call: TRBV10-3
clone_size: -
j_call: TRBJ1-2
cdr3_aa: CAISESVDYYGYTF

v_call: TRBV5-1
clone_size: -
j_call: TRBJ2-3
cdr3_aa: CASSLTGFVDTQYF

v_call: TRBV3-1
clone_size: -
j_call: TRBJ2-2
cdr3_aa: CASSQEPGQGYTGELFF

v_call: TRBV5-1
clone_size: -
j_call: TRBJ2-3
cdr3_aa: CASSFTDYTDTQYF

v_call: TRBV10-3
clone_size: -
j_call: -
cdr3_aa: CAISDEGITYEQYF

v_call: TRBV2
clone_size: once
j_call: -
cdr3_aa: CASSEPSGLTGEQYF

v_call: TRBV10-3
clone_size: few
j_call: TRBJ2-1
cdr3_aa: CASGSNNEQFF

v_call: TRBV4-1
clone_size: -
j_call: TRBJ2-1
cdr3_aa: CASSNHLRSSGRDNEQFF

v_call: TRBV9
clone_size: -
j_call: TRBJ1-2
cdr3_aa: CASSAYLGQRNYGYTF

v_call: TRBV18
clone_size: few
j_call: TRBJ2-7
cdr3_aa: CASSPRDYEQYF

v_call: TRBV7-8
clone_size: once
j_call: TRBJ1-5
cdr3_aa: CASSLLGQLYQPQHF

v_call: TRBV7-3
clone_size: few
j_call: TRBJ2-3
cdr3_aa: CASSLFGLTDTQYF

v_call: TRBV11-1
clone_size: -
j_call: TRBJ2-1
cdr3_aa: CASSLVASGSYYNEQFF

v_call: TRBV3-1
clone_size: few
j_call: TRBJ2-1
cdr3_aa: CASSSQGLAGEEQFF

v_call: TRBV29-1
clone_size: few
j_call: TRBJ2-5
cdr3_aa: CSEGQSQETQYF

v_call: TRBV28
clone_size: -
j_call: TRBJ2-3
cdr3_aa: CASSFPKTSTDTQYF

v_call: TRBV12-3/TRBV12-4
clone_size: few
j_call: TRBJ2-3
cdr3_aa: CASRDDRGADTQYF

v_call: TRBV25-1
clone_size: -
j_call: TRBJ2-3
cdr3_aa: CASREQSSTDTQYF

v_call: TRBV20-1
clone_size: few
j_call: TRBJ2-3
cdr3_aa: CSVGGLASTDTQYF

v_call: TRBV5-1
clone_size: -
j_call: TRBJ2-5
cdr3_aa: CASSLVNNLETQYF

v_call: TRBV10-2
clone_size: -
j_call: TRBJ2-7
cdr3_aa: CASRNRGREEQYF

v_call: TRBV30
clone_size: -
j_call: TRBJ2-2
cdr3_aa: CASGGLVNTGELFF

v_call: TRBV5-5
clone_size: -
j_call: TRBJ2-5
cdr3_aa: CASSDSGTGFETQYF

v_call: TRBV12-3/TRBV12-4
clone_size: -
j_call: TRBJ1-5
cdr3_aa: CASRGQGGFNQPQHF

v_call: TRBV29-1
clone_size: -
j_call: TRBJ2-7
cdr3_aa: CSVESASSYEQYF

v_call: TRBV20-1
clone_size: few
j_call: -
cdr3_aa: CSALDGHEQYF

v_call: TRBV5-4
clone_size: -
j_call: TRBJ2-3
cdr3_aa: CASNLGGRSSDTQYF

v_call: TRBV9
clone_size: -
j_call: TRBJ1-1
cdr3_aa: CASSVARGRRLNTEAFF

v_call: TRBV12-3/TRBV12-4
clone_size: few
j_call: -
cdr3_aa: CASSLRPTSGTSGTYEQYF

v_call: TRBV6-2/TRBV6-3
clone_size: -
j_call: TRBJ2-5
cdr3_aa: CASSYSYETSGQETQYF

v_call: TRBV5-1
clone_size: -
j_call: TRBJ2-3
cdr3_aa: CASSLGFPTDTQYF